This entry describes one TCR beta chain. There is no known antigen for this receptor. No quality values exist for individual bases; no much larger clone is one base distant. This entry is derived from a study of blood T cell repertoires in COVID-19 (dated by TCRdb to 2018 to 2021). The study in broad terms: Collaborator samples came from the United States, Italy and Spain and covered acute and convalescent phases of COVID-19. The prospective study material was composed of cDNA or gDNA derived from T cells, B-cell-depleted T cells, or PBMCs. The dataset comprised deeply sampled blood TCRbeta repertoires from subjects exposed to, actively infected with, or recovered from COVID-19. A freely available public database, intended as a resource for researchers studying the immune response to SARS-CoV-2, is where the repertoires were released. The samples were drawn from two sources: the first 160 participants of the ongoing ImmuneRACE study, and 1,200 or so subjects contributed by 6 global collaborators. A de-identified subject ID, COVID-19 status, age in years and sex were almost always included in the sample metadata. Where available, HLA class I and class II types were taken from metadata supplied by the sample provider and were not determined by assay-based typing. What the research found in general, with its limitations: The quantity of clinical and demographic metadata differed by source and by participant and was supplied without curation.

TCRbeta CDR3 regions were amplified from genomic DNA by means of the immunoSEQ Assay, a bias-controlled multiplex PCR. Turning to the authors' computational methods: Nucleated cell counts per sample were estimated from amplification of reference gene primers within the assay. To quantify the absolute abundance of each unique TCRbeta CDR3 rearrangement, sequence reads were collapsed and filtered. For each sample, productive Simpson clonality was calculated as the square root of Simpson's diversity index over productive rearrangements. The table comes from immuneACCESS by way of TCRdb, which keeps in-frame sequences with V and J called. Part of the clones is missing from these tables; in studies checked, under half for an unresolved V gene and the rest for unknown reasons. The D gene and trimming were derived from the DNA, and the V and J assignments and clone size from that table. Across this sample there are tens of thousands of clones, with roughly 87% seen only once. The top ten clones comprise under 0.6% of the sample.

In Seattle, one collaborating source enrolled patients while the infection was active and tracked those patients longitudinally over the course of disease. The collaborating institutions used their own protocols to collect whole blood in K2EDTA tubes. For TCRbeta analysis, collaborators shipped samples in one of three forms: frozen whole blood, isolated PBMCs, or DNA extracted from either of those sample types. This sequence originates from a man between 45 and 60 years old with COVID-19, enrolled during active disease. What was sequenced was peripheral blood.

The CDR3 region: CAISGTSGDYEQYF. The sequenced DNA is TGTGCCATCAGTGGGACTAGCGGGGATTACGAGCAGTACTTC. The V and J genes are TRBV10-3 and TRBJ2-7, and 12 junctional nucleotides match TRBD2. The germline V gene supplies CDR1 ENHRY and CDR2 SYGVKD. Trimming leaves V shorter by 4 bases and J shorter by 4 bases, with the junction holding 2 bases beyond the gene matches. The cysteine opens and the phenylalanine closes a CDR3 of 14 amino acids. Only the CDR3 DNA is retained, 42 bases long and in frame from the first base.